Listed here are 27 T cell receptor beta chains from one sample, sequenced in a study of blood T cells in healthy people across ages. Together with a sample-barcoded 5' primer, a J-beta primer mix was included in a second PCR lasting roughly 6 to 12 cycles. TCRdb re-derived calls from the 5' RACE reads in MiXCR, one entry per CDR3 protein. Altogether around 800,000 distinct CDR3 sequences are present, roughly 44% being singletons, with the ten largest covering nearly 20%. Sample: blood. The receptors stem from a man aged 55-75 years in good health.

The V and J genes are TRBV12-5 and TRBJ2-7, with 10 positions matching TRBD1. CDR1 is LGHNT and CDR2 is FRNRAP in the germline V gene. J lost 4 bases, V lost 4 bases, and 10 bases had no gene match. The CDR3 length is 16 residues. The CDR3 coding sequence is TGTGCTAGTGGTTCGGGACAGGGGAAAACTTGGTACGAGCAGTACTTC. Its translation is CASGSGQGKTWYEQYF.

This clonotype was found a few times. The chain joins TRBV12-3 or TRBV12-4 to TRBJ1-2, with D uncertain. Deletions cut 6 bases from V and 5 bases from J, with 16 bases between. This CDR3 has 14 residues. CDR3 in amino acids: CASRPAQPPYGYTF. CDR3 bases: TGTGCCAGCAGGCCCGCACAGCCCCCGTATGGCTACACCTTC.

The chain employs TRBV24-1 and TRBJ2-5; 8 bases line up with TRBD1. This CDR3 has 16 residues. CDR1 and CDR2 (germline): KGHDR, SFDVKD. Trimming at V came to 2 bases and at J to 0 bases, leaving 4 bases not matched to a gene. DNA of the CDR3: TGTGCCACCAGTGATTCCGGGACAGGTAACCAAGAGACCCAGTACTTC. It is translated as CATSDSGTGNQETQYF.

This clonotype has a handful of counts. The DNA for the CDR3 is TGCAGTGCCAGGCTGGGCTCCAGTCGATATGGCTACACCTTC. It specifies CSARLGSSRYGYTF. The V call is TRBV20-1, the J call TRBJ1-2, with unresolved D. The CDR3 spans 14 residues. With 6 bases removed from V and 5 bases from J, the gap between germline ends came to 19 bases. The germline gives CDR1 DFQATT, CDR2 SNEGSKA (reference sequence).

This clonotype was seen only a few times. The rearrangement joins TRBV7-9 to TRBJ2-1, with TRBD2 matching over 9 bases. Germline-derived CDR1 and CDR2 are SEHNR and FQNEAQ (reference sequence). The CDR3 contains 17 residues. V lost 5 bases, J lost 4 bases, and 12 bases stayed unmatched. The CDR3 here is CASSPSNSGGAYNEQFF. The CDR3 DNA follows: TGTGCCAGCAGCCCAAGCAATAGCGGGGGAGCTTACAATGAGCAGTTCTTC.

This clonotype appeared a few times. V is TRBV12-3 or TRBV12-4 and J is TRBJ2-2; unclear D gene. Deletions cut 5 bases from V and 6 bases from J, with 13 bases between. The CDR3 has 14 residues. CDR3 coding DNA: TGTGCCAGCAGTCCTACTCGGTCCTCCGGGGAGCTGTTTTTT. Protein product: CASSPTRSSGELFF.

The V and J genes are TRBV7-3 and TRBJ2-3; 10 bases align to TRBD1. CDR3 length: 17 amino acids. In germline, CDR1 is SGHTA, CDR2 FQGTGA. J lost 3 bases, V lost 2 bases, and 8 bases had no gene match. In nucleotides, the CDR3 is TGTGCCAGCAGCTTACGCCCGACAGGGGGCTTGACAGATACGCAGTATTTT. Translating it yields CASSLRPTGGLTDTQYF. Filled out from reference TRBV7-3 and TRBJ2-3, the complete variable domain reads GAGVSQTPSNKVTEKGKYVELRCDPISGHTALYWYRQSLGQGPEFLIYFQGTGAADDSGLPNDRFFAVRPEGSVSTLKIQRTERGDSAVYLCASSLRPTGGLTDTQYFGPGTRLTVL.

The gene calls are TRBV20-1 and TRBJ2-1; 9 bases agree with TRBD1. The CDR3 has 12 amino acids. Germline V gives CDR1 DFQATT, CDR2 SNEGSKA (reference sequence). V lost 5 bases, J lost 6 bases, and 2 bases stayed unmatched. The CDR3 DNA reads TGCAGTGCTGCGGGACAGGGCAATGAGCAGTTCTTC. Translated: CSAAGQGNEQFF.

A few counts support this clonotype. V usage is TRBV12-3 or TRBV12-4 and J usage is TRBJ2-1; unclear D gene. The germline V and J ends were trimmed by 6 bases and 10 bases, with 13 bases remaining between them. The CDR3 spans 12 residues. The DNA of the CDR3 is TGTGCCAGCAGCAACTTTCCGACCGAGCAGTTCTTC. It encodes CASSNFPTEQFF.

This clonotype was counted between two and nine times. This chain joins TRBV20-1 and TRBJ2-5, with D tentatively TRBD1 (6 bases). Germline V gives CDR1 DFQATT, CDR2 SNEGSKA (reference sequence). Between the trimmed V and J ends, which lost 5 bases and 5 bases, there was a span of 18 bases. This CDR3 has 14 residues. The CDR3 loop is CSASNPGQWETQYF. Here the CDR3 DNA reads TGCAGTGCTTCAAACCCCGGACAGTGGGAGACCCAGTACTTC.

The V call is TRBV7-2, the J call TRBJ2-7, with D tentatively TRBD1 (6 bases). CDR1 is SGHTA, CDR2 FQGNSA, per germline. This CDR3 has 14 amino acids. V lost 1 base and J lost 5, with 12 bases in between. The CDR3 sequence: CASSLGARGNEQYF. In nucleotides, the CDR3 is TGTGCCAGCAGCTTAGGGGCCAGGGGCAACGAGCAGTACTTC. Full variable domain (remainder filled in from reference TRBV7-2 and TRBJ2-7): GAGVSQSPSNKVTEKGKDVELRCDPISGHTALYWYRQSLGQGLEFLIYFQGNSAPDKSGLPSDRFSAERTGGSVSTLTIQRTQQEDSAVYLCASSLGARGNEQYFGPGTRLTVT.

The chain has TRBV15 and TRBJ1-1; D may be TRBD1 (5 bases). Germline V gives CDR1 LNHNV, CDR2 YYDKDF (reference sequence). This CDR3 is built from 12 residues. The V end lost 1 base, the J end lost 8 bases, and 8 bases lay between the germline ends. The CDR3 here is CATSRAGGEAFF. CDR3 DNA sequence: TGTGCCACCAGCAGAGCCGGGGGGGAAGCTTTCTTT.

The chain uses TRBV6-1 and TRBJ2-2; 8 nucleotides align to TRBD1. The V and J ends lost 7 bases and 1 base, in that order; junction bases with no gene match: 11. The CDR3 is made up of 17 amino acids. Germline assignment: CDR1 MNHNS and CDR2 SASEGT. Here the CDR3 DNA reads TGTGCCAGCATCGGTTTGGGGGGACAGGAGAACACCGGGGAGCTGTTTTTT. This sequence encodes CASIGLGGQENTGELFF.

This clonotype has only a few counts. The CDR3 region has the DNA TGTGCCAGCAGCCAAGTTAGGGGGGTTTACAATGAGCAGTACTTC. Protein product: CASSQVRGVYNEQYF. The chain carries TRBV14 and TRBJ2-7; perhaps D is TRBD1 or TRBD2 (6 bases each). This CDR3 comprises 15 residues. V was trimmed by 1 base and J by 7 bases, leaving 17 bases between them. CDR1 is SGHDN, CDR2 FVKESK, per germline.

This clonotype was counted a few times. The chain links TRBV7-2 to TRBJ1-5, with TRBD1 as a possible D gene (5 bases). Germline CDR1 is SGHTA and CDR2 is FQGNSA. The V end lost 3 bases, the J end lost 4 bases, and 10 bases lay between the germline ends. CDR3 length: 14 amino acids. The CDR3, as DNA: TGTGCCAGCAGCTTTTTGGGGGTGAATCAGCCCCAGCATTTT. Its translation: CASSFLGVNQPQHF.

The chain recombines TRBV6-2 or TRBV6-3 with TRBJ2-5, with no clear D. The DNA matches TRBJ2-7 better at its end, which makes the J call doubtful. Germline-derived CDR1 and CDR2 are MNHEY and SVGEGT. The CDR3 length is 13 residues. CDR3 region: CASTDRSYDEQYF. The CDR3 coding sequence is TGTGCCAGCACCGATCGGAGTTACGACGAGCAGTACTTC.

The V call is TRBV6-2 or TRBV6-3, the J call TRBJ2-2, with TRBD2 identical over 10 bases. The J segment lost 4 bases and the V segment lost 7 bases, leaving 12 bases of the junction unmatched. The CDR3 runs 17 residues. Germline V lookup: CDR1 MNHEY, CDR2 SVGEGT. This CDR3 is CASTQGLAGALTGELFF. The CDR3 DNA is TGTGCCAGCACCCAAGGGCTAGCGGGGGCTCTCACCGGGGAGCTGTTTTTT.

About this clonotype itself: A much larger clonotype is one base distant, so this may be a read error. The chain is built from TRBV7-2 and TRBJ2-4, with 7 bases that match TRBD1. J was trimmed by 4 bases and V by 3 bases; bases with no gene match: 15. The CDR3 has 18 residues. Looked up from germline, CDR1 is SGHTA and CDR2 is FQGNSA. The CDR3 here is CASSFVKGANYLKNIQYF. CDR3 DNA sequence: TGTGCCAGCAGCTTCGTTAAGGGGGCGAACTACCTTAAAAACATTCAGTACTTC.

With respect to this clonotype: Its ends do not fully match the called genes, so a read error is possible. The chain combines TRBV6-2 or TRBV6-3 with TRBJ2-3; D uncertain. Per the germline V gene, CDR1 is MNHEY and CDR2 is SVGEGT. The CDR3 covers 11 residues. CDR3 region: CACSPRDTQYF. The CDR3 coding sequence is TGTGCCTGCAGCCCCCGAGATACGCAGTATTTT.

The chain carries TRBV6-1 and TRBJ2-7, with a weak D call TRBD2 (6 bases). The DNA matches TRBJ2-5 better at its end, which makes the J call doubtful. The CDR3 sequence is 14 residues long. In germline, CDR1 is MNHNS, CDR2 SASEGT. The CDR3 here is CASTPPGLRETQYF. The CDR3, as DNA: TGTGCCAGCACCCCCCCGGGACTCCGGGAGACCCAGTACTTC.

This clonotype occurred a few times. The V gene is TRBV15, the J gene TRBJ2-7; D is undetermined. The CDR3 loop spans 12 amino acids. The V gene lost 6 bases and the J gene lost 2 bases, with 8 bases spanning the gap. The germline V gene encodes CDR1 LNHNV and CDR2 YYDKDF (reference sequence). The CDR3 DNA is TGTGCCACCAGAGATTTTACCTACGAGCAGTACTTC. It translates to CATRDFTYEQYF.

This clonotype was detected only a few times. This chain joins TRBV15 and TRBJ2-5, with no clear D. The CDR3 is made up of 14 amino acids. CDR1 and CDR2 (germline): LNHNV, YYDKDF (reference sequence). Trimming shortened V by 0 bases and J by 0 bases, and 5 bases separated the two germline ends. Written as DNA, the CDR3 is TGTGCCACCAGCAGAGATCCATACCAAGAGACCCAGTACTTC. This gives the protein CATSRDPYQETQYF.

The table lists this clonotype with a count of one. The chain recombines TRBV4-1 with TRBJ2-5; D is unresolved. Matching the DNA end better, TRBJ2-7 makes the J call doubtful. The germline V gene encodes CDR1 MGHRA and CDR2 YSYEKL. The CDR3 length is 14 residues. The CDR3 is CASSQDGPYYEQYF. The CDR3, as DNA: TGCGCCAGCAGCCAAGATGGTCCGTACTACGAGCAGTACTTC.

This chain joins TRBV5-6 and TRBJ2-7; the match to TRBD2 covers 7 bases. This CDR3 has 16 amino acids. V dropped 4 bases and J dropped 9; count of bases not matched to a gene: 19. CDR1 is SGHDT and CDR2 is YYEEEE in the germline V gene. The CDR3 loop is CASSKDRGVATFGQYF. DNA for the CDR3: TGTGCCAGCAGCAAGGACCGGGGGGTGGCCACCTTTGGGCAGTACTTC.

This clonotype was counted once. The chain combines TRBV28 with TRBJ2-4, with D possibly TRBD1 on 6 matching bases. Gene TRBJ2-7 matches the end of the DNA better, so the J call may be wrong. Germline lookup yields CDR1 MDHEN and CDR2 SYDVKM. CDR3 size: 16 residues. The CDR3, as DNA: TGTGCCAGCAGTTCCCCCAAACAGGGTGTAGCCTACGAGCAGTACTTC. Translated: CASSSPKQGVAYEQYF.

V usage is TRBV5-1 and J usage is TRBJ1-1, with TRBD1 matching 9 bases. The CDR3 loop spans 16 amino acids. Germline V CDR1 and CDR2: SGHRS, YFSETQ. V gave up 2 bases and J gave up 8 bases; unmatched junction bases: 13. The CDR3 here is CASSFTGGRSWREAFF. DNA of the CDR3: TGCGCCAGCAGCTTCACAGGGGGCAGGTCCTGGCGCGAAGCTTTCTTT.

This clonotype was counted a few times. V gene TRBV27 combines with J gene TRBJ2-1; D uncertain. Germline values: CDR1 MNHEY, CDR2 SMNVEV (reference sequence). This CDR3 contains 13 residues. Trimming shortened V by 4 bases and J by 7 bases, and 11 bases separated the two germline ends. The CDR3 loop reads CASSWPGGNEQFF. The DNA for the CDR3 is TGTGCCAGCAGTTGGCCCGGTGGGAATGAGCAGTTCTTC.